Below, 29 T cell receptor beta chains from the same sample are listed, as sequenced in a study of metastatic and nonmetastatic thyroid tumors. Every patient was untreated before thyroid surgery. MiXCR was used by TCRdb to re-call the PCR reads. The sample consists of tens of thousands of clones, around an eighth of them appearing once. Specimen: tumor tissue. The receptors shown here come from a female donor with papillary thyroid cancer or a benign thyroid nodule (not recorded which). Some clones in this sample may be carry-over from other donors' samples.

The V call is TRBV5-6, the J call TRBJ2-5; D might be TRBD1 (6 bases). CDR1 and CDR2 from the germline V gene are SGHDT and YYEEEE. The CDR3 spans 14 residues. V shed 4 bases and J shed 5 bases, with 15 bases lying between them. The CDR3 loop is CASSPGHPRETQYF. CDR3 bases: TGTGCCAGCAGCCCGGGACACCCCAGGGAGACCCAGTACTTC.

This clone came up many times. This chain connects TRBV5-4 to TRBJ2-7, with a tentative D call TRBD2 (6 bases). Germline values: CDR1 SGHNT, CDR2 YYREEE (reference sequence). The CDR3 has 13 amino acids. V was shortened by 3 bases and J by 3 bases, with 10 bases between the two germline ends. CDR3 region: CASSSMRDYEQYF. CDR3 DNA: TGTGCCAGCAGCTCGATGCGGGACTACGAGCAGTACTTC. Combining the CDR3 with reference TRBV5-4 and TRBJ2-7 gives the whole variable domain ETGVTQSPTHLIKTRGQQVTLRCSSQSGHNTVSWYQQALGQGPQFIFQYYREEENGRGNFPPRFSGLQFPNYSSELNVNALELDDSALYLCASSSMRDYEQYFGPGTRLTVT.

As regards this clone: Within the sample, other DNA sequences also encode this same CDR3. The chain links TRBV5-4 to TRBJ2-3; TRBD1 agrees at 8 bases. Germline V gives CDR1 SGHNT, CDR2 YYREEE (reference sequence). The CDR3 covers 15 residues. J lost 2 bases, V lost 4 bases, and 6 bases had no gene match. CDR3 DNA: TGTGCCAGCAGCCCGGGACAGGCACCCACAGATACGCAGTATTTT. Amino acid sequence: CASSPGQAPTDTQYF.

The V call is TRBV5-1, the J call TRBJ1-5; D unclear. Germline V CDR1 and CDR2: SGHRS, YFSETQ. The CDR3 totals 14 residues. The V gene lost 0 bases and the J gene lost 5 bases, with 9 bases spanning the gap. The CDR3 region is CASSLGEADQPQHF. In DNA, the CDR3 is TGCGCCAGCAGCTTGGGAGAGGCTGATCAGCCCCAGCATTTT. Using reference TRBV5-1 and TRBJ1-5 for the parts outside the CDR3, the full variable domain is KAGVTQTPRYLIKTRGQQVTLSCSPISGHRSVSWYQQTPGQGLQFLFEYFSETQRNKGNFPGRFSGRQFSNSRSEMNVSTLELGDSALYLCASSLGEADQPQHFGDGTRLSIL.

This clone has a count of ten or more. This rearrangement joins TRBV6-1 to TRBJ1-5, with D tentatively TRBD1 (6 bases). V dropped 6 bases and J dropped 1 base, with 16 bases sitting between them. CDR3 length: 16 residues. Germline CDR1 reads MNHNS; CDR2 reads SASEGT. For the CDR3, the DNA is TGTGCCAGCAGACCTAGACAGGTTTTCAGCAATCAGCCCCAGCATTTT. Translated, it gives CASRPRQVFSNQPQHF.

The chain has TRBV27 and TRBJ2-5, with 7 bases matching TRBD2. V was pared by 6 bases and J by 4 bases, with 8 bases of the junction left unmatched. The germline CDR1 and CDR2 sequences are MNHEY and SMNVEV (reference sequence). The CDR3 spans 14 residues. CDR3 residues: CASSPAGEIETQYF. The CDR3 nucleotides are TGTGCCAGCAGCCCGGCGGGAGAGATAGAGACCCAGTACTTC.

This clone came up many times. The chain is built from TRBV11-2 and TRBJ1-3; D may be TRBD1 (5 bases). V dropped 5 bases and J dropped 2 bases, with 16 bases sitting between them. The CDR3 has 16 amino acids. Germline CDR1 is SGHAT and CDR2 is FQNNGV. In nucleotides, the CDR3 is TGTGCCAGCAGCCGTACCACTGGGACGCCTGGAAACACCATATATTTT. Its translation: CASSRTTGTPGNTIYF. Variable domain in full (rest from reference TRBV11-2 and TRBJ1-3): EAGVAQSPRYKIIEKRQSVAFWCNPISGHATLYWYQQILGQGPKLLIQFQNNGVVDDSQLPKDRFSAERLKGVDSTLKIQPAKLEDSAVYLCASSRTTGTPGNTIYFGEGSWLTVV.

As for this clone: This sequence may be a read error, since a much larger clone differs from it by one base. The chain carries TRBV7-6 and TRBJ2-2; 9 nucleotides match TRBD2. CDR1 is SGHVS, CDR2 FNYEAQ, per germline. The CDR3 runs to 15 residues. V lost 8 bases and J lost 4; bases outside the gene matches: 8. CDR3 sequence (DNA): TGTGCCAGCCGCAGACTAGCGGTCCCCACCGGGGAGCTGTTTTTT. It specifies CASRRLAVPTGELFF.

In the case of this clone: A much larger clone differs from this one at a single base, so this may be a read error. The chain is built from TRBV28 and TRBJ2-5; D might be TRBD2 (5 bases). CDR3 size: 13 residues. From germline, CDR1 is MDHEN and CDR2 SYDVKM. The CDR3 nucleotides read TGTGCCAGCAGTTTGGGAAGTTGGGAGACCAAGTACTTC. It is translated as CASSLGSWETKYF.

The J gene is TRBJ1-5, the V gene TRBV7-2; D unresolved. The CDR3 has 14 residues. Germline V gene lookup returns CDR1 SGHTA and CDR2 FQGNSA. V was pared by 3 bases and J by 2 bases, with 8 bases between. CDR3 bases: TGTGCCAGCAGCTTGACATGTGGCAATCAGCCCCAGCATTTT. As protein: CASSLTCGNQPQHF.

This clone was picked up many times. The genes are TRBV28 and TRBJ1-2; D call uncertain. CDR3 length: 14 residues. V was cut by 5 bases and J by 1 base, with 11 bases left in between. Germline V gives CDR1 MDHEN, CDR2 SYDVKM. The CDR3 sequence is CASSPRVGNYGYTF. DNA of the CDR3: TGTGCCAGCAGTCCCCGGGTGGGTAACTATGGCTACACCTTC.

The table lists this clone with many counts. The CDR3 spells CAGGGDNYGYTF. The CDR3 bases are TGTGCCGGAGGGGGCGACAACTATGGCTACACCTTC. The V gene is TRBV30, the J gene TRBJ1-2; the match to TRBD1 covers 7 bases. Germline values: CDR1 GTSNPN, CDR2 SVGIG (reference sequence). CDR3 length: 12 amino acids. The trim removed 8 bases at V and 2 bases at J, leaving 5 bases unmatched.

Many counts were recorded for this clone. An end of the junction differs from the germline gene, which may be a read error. CDR3 region: CSARGPVWRASDNEQFF. The CDR3 region has the DNA TGCAGTGCTAGAGGTCCCGTCTGGAGGGCCTCCGACAATGAGCAGTTCTTC. The V gene is TRBV20-1, the J gene TRBJ2-1; D is possibly TRBD2 (6 bases). This CDR3 comprises 17 residues. Per germline, CDR1 DFQATT and CDR2 SNEGSKA (reference sequence).

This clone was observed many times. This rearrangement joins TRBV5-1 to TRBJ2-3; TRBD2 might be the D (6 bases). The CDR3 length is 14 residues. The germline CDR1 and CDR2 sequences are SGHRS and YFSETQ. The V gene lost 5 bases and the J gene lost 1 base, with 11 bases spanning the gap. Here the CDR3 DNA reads TGCGCCAGCAGTCGTTCTAGCGGCACAGATACGCAGTATTTT. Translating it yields CASSRSSGTDTQYF.

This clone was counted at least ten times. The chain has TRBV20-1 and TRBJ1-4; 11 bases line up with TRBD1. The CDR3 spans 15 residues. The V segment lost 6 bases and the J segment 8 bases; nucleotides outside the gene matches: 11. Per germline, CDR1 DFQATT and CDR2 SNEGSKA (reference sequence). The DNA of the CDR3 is TGCAGTGCCGAGGACAGGGGGCGTGGGGGAGAAAAACTGTTTTTT. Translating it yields CSAEDRGRGGEKLFF.

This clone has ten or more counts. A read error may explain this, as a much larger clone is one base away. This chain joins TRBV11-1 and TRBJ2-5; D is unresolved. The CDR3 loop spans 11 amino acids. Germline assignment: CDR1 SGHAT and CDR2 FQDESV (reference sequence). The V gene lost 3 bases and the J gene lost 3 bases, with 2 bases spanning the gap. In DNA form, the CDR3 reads TGTGCCAGCAGCTTGGAAGAGACCCAGTACTTC. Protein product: CASSLEETQYF. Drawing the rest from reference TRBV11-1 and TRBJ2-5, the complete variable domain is EAEVAQSPRYKITEKSQAVAFWCDPISGHATLYWYRQILGQGPELLVQFQDESVVDDSQLPKDRFSAERLKGVDSTLKIQPAELGDSAMYLCASSLEETQYFGPGTRLLVL.

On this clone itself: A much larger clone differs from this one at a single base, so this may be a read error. For the CDR3, the DNA is TGTGCCAGCAGTGCAATACAGTGGTTGAACACTGAAGCTTTCTTT. Translating it yields CASSAIQWLNTEAFF. This chain uses TRBV12-3 or TRBV12-4 with TRBJ1-1; D not resolved. V was clipped by 5 bases and J by 0 bases, with 13 bases between them. The CDR3 sequence is 15 residues long.

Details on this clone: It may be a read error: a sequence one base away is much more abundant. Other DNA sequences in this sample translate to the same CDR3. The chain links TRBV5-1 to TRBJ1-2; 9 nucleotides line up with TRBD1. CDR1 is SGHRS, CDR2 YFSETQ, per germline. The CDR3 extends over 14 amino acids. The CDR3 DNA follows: TGCGCCAGCAGCTTGGACAGGGGGCGAGGTGGCTACGCCTTC. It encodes CASSLDRGRGGYAF.

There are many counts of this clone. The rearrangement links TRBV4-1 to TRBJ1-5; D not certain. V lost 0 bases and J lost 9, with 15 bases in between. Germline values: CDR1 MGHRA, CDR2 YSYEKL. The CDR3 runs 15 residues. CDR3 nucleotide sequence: TGCGCCAGCAGCCAAGATCCGAGACCTGGATCGCCCCAGCATTTT. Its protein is CASSQDPRPGSPQHF.

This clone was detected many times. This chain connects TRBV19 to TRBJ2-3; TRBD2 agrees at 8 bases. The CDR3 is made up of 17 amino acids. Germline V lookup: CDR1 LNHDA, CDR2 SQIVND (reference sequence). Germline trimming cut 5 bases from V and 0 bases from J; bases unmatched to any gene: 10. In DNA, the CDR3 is TGTGCCAGTAGTTCCTTCCTAGCGGGCCGAAGCACAGATACGCAGTATTTT. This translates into CASSSFLAGRSTDTQYF.

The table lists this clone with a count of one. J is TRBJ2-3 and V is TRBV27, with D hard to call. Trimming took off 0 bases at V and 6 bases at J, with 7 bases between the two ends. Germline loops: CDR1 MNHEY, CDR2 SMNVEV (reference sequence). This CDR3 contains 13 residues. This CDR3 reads CASSLSRPDTQYF. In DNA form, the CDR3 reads TGTGCCAGCAGTTTATCCCGCCCGGATACGCAGTATTTT.

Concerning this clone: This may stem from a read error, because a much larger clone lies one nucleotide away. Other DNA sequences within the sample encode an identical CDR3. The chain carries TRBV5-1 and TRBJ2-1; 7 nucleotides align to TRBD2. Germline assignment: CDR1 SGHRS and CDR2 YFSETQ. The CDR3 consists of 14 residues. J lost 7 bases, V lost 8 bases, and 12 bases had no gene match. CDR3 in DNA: TGCGCCAGTAAGGGACTGGCGGGAGAAAATGAGCAGTTCTTC. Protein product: CASKGLAGENEQFF. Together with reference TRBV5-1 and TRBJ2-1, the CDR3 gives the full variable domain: KAGVTQTPRYLIKTRGQQVTLSCSPISGHRSVSWYQQTPGQGLQFLFEYFSETQRNKGNFPGRFSGRQFSNSRSEMNVSTLELGDSALYLCASKGLAGENEQFFGPGTRLTVL.

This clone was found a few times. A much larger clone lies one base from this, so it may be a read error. CDR3 in amino acids: CASIFETQYF. Written as DNA, the CDR3 is TGCGCCAGCATCTTTGAGACCCAGTACTTC. The chain carries TRBV5-1 and TRBJ2-5; no clear D gene. Germline V CDR1 and CDR2: SGHRS, YFSETQ. V was clipped by 6 bases and J by 5 bases, with 5 bases between them. The CDR3 loop spans 10 amino acids.

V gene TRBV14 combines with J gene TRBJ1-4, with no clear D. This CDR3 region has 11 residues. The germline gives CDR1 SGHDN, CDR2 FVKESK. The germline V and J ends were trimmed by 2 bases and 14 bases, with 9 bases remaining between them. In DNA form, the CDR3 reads TGTGCCAGCAGCCAAACCACGGGGCTGTTTTTT. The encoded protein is CASSQTTGLFF.

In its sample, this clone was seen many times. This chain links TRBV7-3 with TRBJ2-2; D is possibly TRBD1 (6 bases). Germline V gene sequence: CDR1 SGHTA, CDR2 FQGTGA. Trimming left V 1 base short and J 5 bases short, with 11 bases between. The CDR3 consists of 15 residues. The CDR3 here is CASSLSGGRTGELFF. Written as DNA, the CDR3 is TGTGCCAGCAGCTTAAGTGGGGGCAGGACCGGGGAGCTGTTTTTT.

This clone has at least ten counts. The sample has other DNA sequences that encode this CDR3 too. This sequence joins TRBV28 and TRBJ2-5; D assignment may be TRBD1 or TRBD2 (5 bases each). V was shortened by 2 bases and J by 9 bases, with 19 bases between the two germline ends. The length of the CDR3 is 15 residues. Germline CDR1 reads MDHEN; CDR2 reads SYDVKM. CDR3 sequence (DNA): TGTGCCAGCAGTTTAATAGCGACCAGGGTTTCGTCCCAGTACTTC. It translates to CASSLIATRVSSQYF.

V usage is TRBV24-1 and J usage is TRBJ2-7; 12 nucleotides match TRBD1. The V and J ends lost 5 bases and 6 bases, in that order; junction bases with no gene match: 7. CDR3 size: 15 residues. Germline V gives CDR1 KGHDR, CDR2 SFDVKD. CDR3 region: CATSARDRGLREQYF. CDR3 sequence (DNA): TGTGCCACCAGTGCCCGGGACAGGGGGCTGCGCGAGCAGTACTTC.

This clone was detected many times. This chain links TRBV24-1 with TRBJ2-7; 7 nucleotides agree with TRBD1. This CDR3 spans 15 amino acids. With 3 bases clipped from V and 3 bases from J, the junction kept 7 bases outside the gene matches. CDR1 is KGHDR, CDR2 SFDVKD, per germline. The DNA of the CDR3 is TGTGCCACCAGTGATCCGAACAGGGGTAGCTACGAGCAGTACTTC. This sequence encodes CATSDPNRGSYEQYF.

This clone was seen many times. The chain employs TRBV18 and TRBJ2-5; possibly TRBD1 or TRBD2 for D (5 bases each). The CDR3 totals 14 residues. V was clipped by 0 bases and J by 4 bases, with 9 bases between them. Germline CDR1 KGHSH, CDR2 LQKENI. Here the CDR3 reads CASSPPEGRETQYF. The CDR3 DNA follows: TGTGCCAGCTCACCACCTGAGGGACGAGAGACCCAGTACTTC.